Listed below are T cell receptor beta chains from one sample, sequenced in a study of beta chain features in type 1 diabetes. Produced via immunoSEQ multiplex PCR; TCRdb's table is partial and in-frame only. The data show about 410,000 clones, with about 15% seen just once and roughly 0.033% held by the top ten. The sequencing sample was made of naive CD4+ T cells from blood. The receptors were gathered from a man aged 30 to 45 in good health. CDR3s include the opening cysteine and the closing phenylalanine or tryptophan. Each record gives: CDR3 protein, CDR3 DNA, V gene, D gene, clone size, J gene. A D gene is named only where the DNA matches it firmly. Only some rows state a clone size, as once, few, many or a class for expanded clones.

cdr3_aa: CASSHRLEETQYF
cdr3_nt: TGTGCCAGCAGCCATAGACTAGAAGAGACCCAGTACTTC
v_call: TRBV14
d_call: -
clone_size: few
j_call: TRBJ2-5

cdr3_aa: CASRPTQGNQPQHF
cdr3_nt: TGTGCCAGCAGACCGACACAGGGCAATCAGCCCCAGCATTTT
v_call: TRBV6-5
d_call: -
clone_size: -
j_call: TRBJ1-5

cdr3_aa: CASSETPDTGELFF
cdr3_nt: TGCGCCAGCAGTGAGACCCCGGACACCGGGGAGCTGTTTTTT
v_call: TRBV10-2
d_call: -
clone_size: -
j_call: TRBJ2-2

cdr3_aa: CAWISGSSDTGELFF
cdr3_nt: TGTGCCTGGATTAGCGGGAGCTCGGACACCGGGGAGCTGTTTTTT
v_call: TRBV30
d_call: TRBD2
clone_size: few
j_call: TRBJ2-2

cdr3_aa: CASSHTDRVTGELFF
cdr3_nt: TGCGCCAGCAGCCATACAGATCGTGTCACCGGGGAGCTGTTTTTT
v_call: TRBV4-3
d_call: -
clone_size: few
j_call: TRBJ2-2

cdr3_aa: CASSLGPARYNEQFF
cdr3_nt: TGTGCCAGCAGCTTAGGACCAGCCCGCTACAATGAGCAGTTCTTC
v_call: TRBV7-2
d_call: -
clone_size: -
j_call: TRBJ2-1

cdr3_aa: CASSLWTSGPYNEQFF
cdr3_nt: TGTGCCAGCAGCTTATGGACTAGCGGGCCTTACAATGAGCAGTTCTTC
v_call: TRBV7-6
d_call: TRBD2
clone_size: -
j_call: TRBJ2-1

cdr3_aa: CASSLVPTSGGYTDTQYF
cdr3_nt: TGTGCCAGCAGCTTAGTCCCGACTAGCGGGGGGTACACAGATACGCAGTATTTT
v_call: TRBV7-2
d_call: TRBD2
clone_size: -
j_call: TRBJ2-3

cdr3_aa: CASSHQETQYF
cdr3_nt: TGCGCCAGCAGCCACCAAGAGACCCAGTACTTC
v_call: TRBV5-1
d_call: -
clone_size: -
j_call: TRBJ2-5

cdr3_aa: CSVRDRGPNTGELFF
cdr3_nt: TGCAGCGTCCGGGACAGGGGGCCTAACACCGGGGAGCTGTTTTTT
v_call: TRBV29-1
d_call: TRBD1
clone_size: -
j_call: TRBJ2-2

cdr3_aa: CASTSARTGGGYTF
cdr3_nt: TGTGCCAGCACCTCGGCCCGGACAGGGGGTGGCTACACCTTC
v_call: TRBV27
d_call: TRBD1
clone_size: -
j_call: TRBJ1-2

cdr3_aa: CASSSSLATDTQYF
cdr3_nt: TGTGCCAGCAGCTCTAGCTTGGCCACAGATACGCAGTATTTT
v_call: TRBV7-2
d_call: -
clone_size: -
j_call: TRBJ2-3

cdr3_aa: CASGFQGTDTQYF
cdr3_nt: TGTGCTAGTGGTTTTCAGGGGACAGATACGCAGTATTTT
v_call: TRBV12-5
d_call: -
clone_size: few
j_call: TRBJ2-3

cdr3_aa: CASSESRELRETQYF
cdr3_nt: TGTGCCAGCAGTGAATCTCGGGAGCTTCGAGAGACCCAGTACTTC
v_call: TRBV25-1
d_call: -
clone_size: -
j_call: TRBJ2-5

cdr3_aa: CASSQDVLAGPRRDYNEQFF
cdr3_nt: TGTGCCAGCAGCCAAGATGTGCTAGCGGGGCCCCGAAGGGACTACAATGAGCAGTTCTTC
v_call: TRBV14
d_call: TRBD2
clone_size: few
j_call: TRBJ2-1

cdr3_aa: CASSRWAGLTDTQYF
cdr3_nt: TGTGCCAGCAGTCGTTGGGCAGGGTTAACAGATACGCAGTATTTT
v_call: TRBV7-2
d_call: -
clone_size: -
j_call: TRBJ2-3

cdr3_aa: CASSPVLVEQFF
cdr3_nt: TGTGCCAGCTCACCAGTCCTAGTTGAGCAGTTCTTC
v_call: TRBV18
d_call: -
clone_size: few
j_call: TRBJ2-1

cdr3_aa: CASSPRTTGELFF
cdr3_nt: TGTGCCAGCAGCCCTCGGACCACCGGGGAGCTGTTTTTT
v_call: TRBV14
d_call: -
clone_size: -
j_call: TRBJ2-2

cdr3_aa: CAISELQEPTDYGYTF
cdr3_nt: TGTGCCATCAGTGAGTTACAGGAGCCGACTGACTATGGCTACACCTTC
v_call: TRBV10-3
d_call: -
clone_size: few
j_call: TRBJ1-2

cdr3_aa: CASSSGTTTNEKLFF
cdr3_nt: TGCGCCAGCAGCTCCGGGACGACAACTAATGAAAAACTGTTTTTT
v_call: TRBV5-1
d_call: -
clone_size: few
j_call: TRBJ1-4

cdr3_aa: CASSIGAGRGETQYF
cdr3_nt: TGTGCCAGTAGTATAGGCGCAGGGAGAGGCGAGACCCAGTACTTC
v_call: TRBV19
d_call: -
clone_size: few
j_call: TRBJ2-5

cdr3_aa: CAWSVRTFQETQYF
cdr3_nt: TGTGCCTGGAGTGTACGGACTTTTCAAGAGACCCAGTACTTC
v_call: TRBV30
d_call: -
clone_size: few
j_call: TRBJ2-5

cdr3_aa: CASSQRQGTYEQYF
cdr3_nt: TGCGCCAGCAGCCAGCGACAGGGTACCTACGAGCAGTACTTC
v_call: TRBV4-3
d_call: TRBD1
clone_size: -
j_call: TRBJ2-7

cdr3_aa: CASSVARDRQFF
cdr3_nt: TGTGCCAGCAGCGTAGCGAGGGACAGGCAGTTCTTC
v_call: TRBV9
d_call: TRBD1
clone_size: few
j_call: TRBJ2-1

cdr3_aa: CASSQNVAIYEQYF
cdr3_nt: TGTGCCAGCAGCCAGAATGTGGCGATCTACGAGCAGTACTTC
v_call: TRBV7-2
d_call: -
clone_size: -
j_call: TRBJ2-7

cdr3_aa: CASTLSGGTDTQYF
cdr3_nt: TGCGCCAGCACACTATCGGGCGGCACAGATACGCAGTATTTT
v_call: TRBV4-3
d_call: -
clone_size: few
j_call: TRBJ2-3

cdr3_aa: CASCQRLAGGRNTGELFF
cdr3_nt: TGTGCCAGTTGTCAGAGACTAGCGGGAGGTCGGAACACCGGGGAGCTGTTTTTT
v_call: TRBV19
d_call: TRBD2
clone_size: -
j_call: TRBJ2-2

cdr3_aa: CSVAGTSGGANTGELFF
cdr3_nt: TGCAGCGTCGCCGGGACTAGCGGGGGGGCGAACACCGGGGAGCTGTTTTTT
v_call: TRBV29-1
d_call: TRBD2
clone_size: few
j_call: TRBJ2-2

cdr3_aa: CASSQGTGYYEQYF
cdr3_nt: TGCGCCAGCAGCCAAGGGACAGGGTACTACGAGCAGTACTTC
v_call: TRBV4-3
d_call: TRBD1
clone_size: few
j_call: TRBJ2-7

cdr3_aa: CASSTSGSLPATQYF
cdr3_nt: TGTGCCAGCAGCACCTCCGGGTCTCTGCCCGCCACGCAGTATTTT
v_call: TRBV9
d_call: -
clone_size: -
j_call: TRBJ2-3

cdr3_aa: CASRGAGGNQPQHF
cdr3_nt: TGTGCCAGCAGGGGGGCTGGTGGCAATCAGCCCCAGCATTTT
v_call: TRBV6-5
d_call: -
clone_size: -
j_call: TRBJ1-5

cdr3_aa: CASSPTSGKNIQYF
cdr3_nt: TGTGCCAGCAGTCCGACTAGCGGCAAAAACATTCAGTACTTC
v_call: TRBV9
d_call: TRBD2
clone_size: once
j_call: TRBJ2-4

cdr3_aa: CSVANDRLGELFF
cdr3_nt: TGCAGCGTTGCAAACGACAGACTCGGGGAGCTGTTTTTT
v_call: TRBV29-1
d_call: -
clone_size: -
j_call: TRBJ2-2

cdr3_aa: CASSVAPSGSETQYF
cdr3_nt: TGTGCCAGCAGCGTAGCGCCTAGCGGGAGTGAGACCCAGTACTTC
v_call: TRBV9
d_call: TRBD2
clone_size: few
j_call: TRBJ2-5

cdr3_aa: CSISEKTAENTEAFF
cdr3_nt: TGTTCCATCAGTGAGAAAACAGCAGAGAACACTGAAGCTTTCTTT
v_call: TRBV10-3
d_call: -
clone_size: -
j_call: TRBJ1-1

cdr3_aa: CASSSTVDGYTF
cdr3_nt: TGTGCCAGCAGTTCCACAGTGGATGGCTACACCTTC
v_call: TRBV13
d_call: -
clone_size: few
j_call: TRBJ1-2

cdr3_aa: CSADDLGAGSIGGYTF
cdr3_nt: TGCAGCGCCGACGACCTTGGGGCAGGGTCGATAGGTGGCTACACCTTC
v_call: TRBV29-1
d_call: -
clone_size: -
j_call: TRBJ1-2

cdr3_aa: CASSPREGAYGYTF
cdr3_nt: TGTGCCAGCAGCCCACGAGAGGGTGCCTATGGCTACACCTTC
v_call: TRBV7-2
d_call: -
clone_size: -
j_call: TRBJ1-2

cdr3_aa: CASSQSPSSGYNEQFF
cdr3_nt: TGCGCCAGCAGCCAGTCGCCATCCAGCGGCTACAATGAGCAGTTCTTC
v_call: TRBV4-1
d_call: -
clone_size: few
j_call: TRBJ2-1

cdr3_aa: CASSEVREGKNIQYF
cdr3_nt: TGTGCCAGCAGTGAAGTCAGGGAAGGCAAAAACATTCAGTACTTC
v_call: TRBV6-1
d_call: -
clone_size: -
j_call: TRBJ2-4

cdr3_aa: CASSFYGGETQYF
cdr3_nt: TGTGCCAGCAGCTTTTATGGGGGAGAGACCCAGTACTTC
v_call: TRBV7-2
d_call: -
clone_size: few
j_call: TRBJ2-5

cdr3_aa: CASSPGPASRETQYF
cdr3_nt: TGTGCCAGCAGCCCTGGGCCCGCCAGTAGGGAGACCCAGTACTTC
v_call: TRBV9
d_call: -
clone_size: -
j_call: TRBJ2-5

cdr3_aa: CASSLADTQYF
cdr3_nt: TGTGCCAGCAGTTTGGCAGATACGCAGTATTTT
v_call: TRBV6-5
d_call: -
clone_size: few
j_call: TRBJ2-3

cdr3_aa: CASSLSGLGYGYTF
cdr3_nt: TGTGCCAGCAGCTTGTCGGGTTTGGGTTATGGCTACACCTTC
v_call: TRBV5-6
d_call: -
clone_size: -
j_call: TRBJ1-2

cdr3_aa: CASSRLTAYEQYF
cdr3_nt: TGTGCCAGCAGCCGACTCACCGCCTACGAGCAGTACTTC
v_call: TRBV11-2
d_call: -
clone_size: few
j_call: TRBJ2-7

cdr3_aa: CASRPIGASKETQYF
cdr3_nt: TGTGCCAGCAGACCGATCGGGGCCTCTAAAGAGACCCAGTACTTC
v_call: TRBV7-2
d_call: -
clone_size: -
j_call: TRBJ2-5

cdr3_aa: CASSPDRGREQYF
cdr3_nt: TGTGCCAGCAGCCCGGACAGGGGGCGGGAGCAGTACTTC
v_call: TRBV7-2
d_call: TRBD1
clone_size: -
j_call: TRBJ2-7

cdr3_aa: CASRDRGRDQYF
cdr3_nt: TGTGCCAGCCGGGACAGGGGACGCGACCAGTACTTC
v_call: TRBV2
d_call: TRBD1
clone_size: few
j_call: TRBJ2-5